These T cell receptor beta chains were read from a single sample in a study of T cell repertoires in cytomegalovirus infection. TCRdb redid the calling of the reads with MiXCR, one entry per CDR3 protein. The sample shows about 120,000 distinct CDR3 sequences, 10% of them seen only once. For these TCRs, the target antigens are not known. The sequenced material came from PBMCs, sequenced either directly or after in vitro stimulation (not recorded which). Receptor source: a human donor in good health (CMV status not recorded). Some clones in this sample may be carry-over from other donors' samples. Each CDR3 is given with its conserved first and last residue. The order of the fields is D gene, J gene, V gene, clone size, CDR3 protein, CDR3 DNA. D genes are given only for firm matches. Clone size, where shown, is once, few, many, or a class for clones that have expanded.

>TRBD2|TRBJ2-5|TRBV5-1|.
CASSLMPGGGSETQYF
TGCGCCAGCAGCTTGATGCCCGGGGGGGGCTCAGAGACCCAGTACTTC
>TRBD1|TRBJ1-4|TRBV19|many
CASRKPGQGEEKLFF
TGTGCCAGTAGAAAACCGGGACAGGGGGAAGAAAAACTGTTTTTT
>TRBD2|TRBJ2-3|TRBV7-6|.
CASSLAPASGNTDTQYF
TGTGCCAGCAGCTTAGCCCCCGCTAGCGGAAACACAGATACGCAGTATTTT
>.|TRBJ1-4|TRBV7-8|many
CASSLGAGDNEKLFF
TGTGCCAGCAGTCTTGGCGCAGGGGATAATGAAAAACTGTTTTTT
>.|TRBJ2-1|TRBV19|few
CASSKGNEQFF
TGTGCCAGTAGTAAGGGGAATGAGCAGTTCTTC
>.|TRBJ2-2|TRBV24-1|.
CATSDYRARGGELFF
TGTGCCACCAGTGACTACAGGGCTCGGGGCGGGGAGCTGTTTTTT
>.|TRBJ1-2|TRBV7-2|many
CASSLDAGPYYGYTF
TGTGCCAGCAGCTTAGATGCAGGCCCCTACTATGGCTACACCTTC
>.|TRBJ2-1|TRBV7-9|many
CASSLASGFELTANNEQFF
TGTGCCAGCAGCTTAGCTTCTGGGTTTGAGTTAACAGCGAACAATGAGCAGTTCTTC
>TRBD1|TRBJ2-5|TRBV4-1|few
CASSQDPGQTQETQYF
TGCGCCAGCAGCCAAGATCCGGGACAGACCCAAGAGACCCAGTACTTC
>.|TRBJ1-5|TRBV30|few
CAWSYNGNSNQPQHF
TGTGCCTGGAGCTATAATGGCAATAGCAATCAGCCCCAGCATTTT
>TRBD2|TRBJ2-1|TRBV5-6|.
CASSLGLAGPPREQFF
TGTGCCAGCAGCTTGGGACTAGCGGGGCCCCCGAGGGAGCAGTTCTTC
>.|TRBJ2-1|TRBV18|many
CASSFFEDLSSYNEQFF
TGTGCCAGCTCATTTTTTGAAGATCTAAGCTCCTACAATGAGCAGTTCTTC
>TRBD2|TRBJ2-5|TRBV7-2|many
CASSVGTSGNGETQYF
TGTGCCAGCAGCGTCGGGACTAGCGGGAATGGGGAGACCCAGTACTTC
>.|TRBJ1-1|TRBV28|.
CASSSWGYAEAFF
TGTGCCAGCAGTTCTTGGGGGTACGCTGAAGCTTTCTTT
>.|TRBJ1-4|TRBV7-9|few
CASSHDRIHATNEKLFF
TGTGCCAGCAGCCACGACAGGATCCATGCAACTAATGAAAAACTGTTTTTT
>.|TRBJ2-1|TRBV19|.
CAIGTWNYNEQFF
TGTGCCATCGGGACTTGGAACTACAATGAGCAGTTCTTC
>TRBD2|TRBJ2-1|TRBV4-2|many
CASSQDPSGSSLAGEQFF
TGTGCCAGCAGCCAAGACCCTAGCGGGAGTAGTTTGGCAGGTGAGCAGTTCTTC
>.|TRBJ2-1|TRBV18|.
CASSPQRRDEQFF
TGTGCCAGCTCCCCCCAGAGGCGGGACGAGCAGTTCTTC
>TRBD1|TRBJ1-2|TRBV7-9|many
CASSLGWTGPNYGYTF
TGTGCCAGCAGCTTGGGATGGACAGGACCTAACTATGGCTACACCTTC
>TRBD2|TRBJ2-1|TRBV6-1|many
CASTLTSGWNEQFF
TGTGCCAGCACCCTGACTAGCGGCTGGAATGAGCAGTTCTTC
>.|TRBJ1-3|TRBV18|many
CASSPASSGNTIYF
TGTGCCAGCTCACCCGCGAGCTCTGGAAACACCATATATTTT
>TRBD2|TRBJ2-3|TRBV6-2/TRBV6-3|.
CASSPTSGSPPHTDTKYF
TGTGCCAGCAGTCCAACTAGCGGGAGCCCACCGCACACAGATACGAAGTATTTT
>TRBD2|TRBJ2-7|TRBV28|few
CASSYPYGAGTYEQYF
TGTGCCAGCAGTTACCCGTACGGAGCGGGGACCTACGAGCAGTACTTC
>.|TRBJ1-6|TRBV7-9|.
CASSLNNSPLHF
TGTGCCAGCAGCTTAAATAATTCACCCCTCCACTTT
>TRBD1|TRBJ2-7|TRBV7-2|many
CASSTRSNYRGLYEQYF
TGTGCCAGCAGCACTAGGTCGAATTACAGGGGGTTGTACGAGCAGTACTTC
>.|TRBJ2-1|TRBV7-2|many
CASSRIGGSSYNEQFF
TGTGCCAGCAGCCGCATCGGAGGTTCATCCTACAATGAGCAGTTCTTC
>.|TRBJ2-2|TRBV11-2|many
CASSSADYSGELFF
TGTGCCAGCAGCTCCGCGGACTACTCTGGGGAGCTGTTTTTT
>.|TRBJ2-3|TRBV7-2|many
CASSLVGGLSSTDTQYF
TGTGCCAGCAGCTTAGTGGGGGGTCTTTCGAGCACAGATACGCAGTATTTT
>.|TRBJ1-1|TRBV11-2|many
CASSVDLNTEAFF
TGTGCCAGCAGCGTCGATCTGAACACTGAAGCTTTCTTT
>TRBD2|TRBJ2-1|TRBV4-3|many
CASSQGVGLAGEIYNEQFF
TGCGCCAGCAGCCAAGGGGTCGGACTAGCGGGAGAAATCTACAATGAGCAGTTCTTC
>TRBD2|TRBJ2-7|TRBV7-3|.
CASSYQGGSLDEQYF
TGTGCCAGCAGCTACCAGGGCGGGAGTTTGGACGAGCAGTACTTC
>.|TRBJ2-5|TRBV15|many
CATSRDILSETQYF
TGTGCCACCAGCAGAGACATCCTATCGGAGACCCAGTACTTC
>.|TRBJ2-1|TRBV28|few
CASEGAGYNEQFF
TGTGCCAGCGAAGGGGCAGGTTACAATGAGCAGTTCTTC
>.|TRBJ1-1|TRBV12-3/TRBV12-4|few
CASSFPTGTEAFF
TGTGCCAGCAGTTTCCCTACAGGTACTGAAGCTTTCTTT
>.|TRBJ1-1|TRBV2|.
CASTETGDTEAFF
TGTGCCAGCACCGAGACCGGGGACACTGAAGCTTTCTTT
>TRBD2|TRBJ2-7|TRBV10-3|many
CAISDTTSGMTEQYF
TGTGCCATCAGCGACACGACTAGCGGGATGACCGAGCAGTACTTC
>.|TRBJ2-3|TRBV2|few
CASSGGVGSDTQYF
TGTGCCAGCAGTGGCGGCGTTGGGTCAGATACGCAGTATTTT